This T cell receptor (beta chain) was obtained from a study of response to subunit inactivated influenza vaccine. General study points: Each seasonal influenza vaccination, the authors suggested, recruits few new T cells.

TCRdb fed the RT-PCR reads into MiXCR, producing one record per CDR3 protein. Here the sample spans more than 400,000 distinct CDR3 sequences, approximately 7.8% being singletons. Remarks on this clonotype: Its antigen is unidentified.

Germline V gives CDR1 SGHNT, CDR2 YENEEA. The length of the CDR3 is 16 residues. Trimming took off 7 bases at V and 0 bases at J, with 18 bases between the two ends. The chain recombines TRBV11-3 with TRBJ1-1; a weak D match, TRBD1 (6 bases). This TCR was recovered from a man between 45 and 75 years old who received an inactivated influenza vaccine. The specimen was PBMCs from blood, collected 23 to 25 months after vaccination. CDR3 sequence reads: CASNPGPRGLNTEAFF. DNA of the CDR3: TGTGCCAGCAACCCGGGACCCAGGGGATTGAACACTGAAGCTTTCTTT.